Following are 4 T cell receptor beta chains from one sample sequenced in a study of blood T cells in healthy people across ages. A sample-barcoded 5' primer and a J-beta primer mix were used in a second PCR of roughly 7 to 11 cycles. Each CDR3 protein is one row after TCRdb ran MiXCR on the 5' RACE reads. The table includes approximately 1.5 million distinct CDR3 sequences, less than 45% detected once. Sequencing was carried out using blood. Source of these receptors: a woman between 18 and 30 years old in good health.

This clonotype was observed a handful of times. The chain combines TRBV6-2 or TRBV6-3 with TRBJ2-7; D unclear. V lost 0 bases, J lost 6 bases, and 15 bases lay in between. This CDR3 has 15 residues. Germline lookup yields CDR1 MNHEY and CDR2 SVGEGT. The CDR3 here is CASSYSATPAREQYF. The CDR3 region has the DNA TGTGCCAGCAGTTACTCCGCGACCCCTGCACGCGAGCAGTACTTC.

J is TRBJ2-4 and V is TRBV5-1; no definite D call. CDR3 length: 12 residues. The germline gives CDR1 SGHRS, CDR2 YFSETQ. V lost 2 bases to trimming and J lost 8 bases, with 8 bases between them. CDR3 DNA sequence: TGCGCCAGCAGCTTAAATAACGACATTCAGTACTTC. Translation gives CASSLNNDIQYF.

The rearrangement uses TRBV5-6 and TRBJ2-1, with D possibly TRBD2 on 6 matching bases. Trimming took off 2 bases at V and 13 bases at J, with 22 bases between the two ends. CDR1 and CDR2 from the germline V gene are SGHDT and YYEEEE. This CDR3 contains 15 residues. This chain's CDR3 is CASSFMGLSQETQFF. Here the CDR3 DNA reads TGTGCCAGCAGCTTTATGGGACTGTCTCAAGAGACCCAGTTCTTC. Full variable domain (rest looked up from reference TRBV5-6 and TRBJ2-1): DAGVTQSPTHLIKTRGQQVTLRCSPKSGHDTVSWYQQALGQGPQFIFQYYEEEERQRGNFPDRFSGHQFPNYSSELNVNALLLGDSALYLCASSFMGLSQETQFFGPGTRLTVL.

This rearrangement joins TRBV12-3 or TRBV12-4 to TRBJ2-3; no clear D gene. V lost 8 bases, J lost 1 base, and 19 bases lay in between. This CDR3 comprises 16 residues. This chain's CDR3 is CASVGPLAPRTDTQYF. The CDR3 region has the DNA TGTGCCAGCGTTGGCCCTCTCGCTCCCCGCACAGATACGCAGTATTTT.